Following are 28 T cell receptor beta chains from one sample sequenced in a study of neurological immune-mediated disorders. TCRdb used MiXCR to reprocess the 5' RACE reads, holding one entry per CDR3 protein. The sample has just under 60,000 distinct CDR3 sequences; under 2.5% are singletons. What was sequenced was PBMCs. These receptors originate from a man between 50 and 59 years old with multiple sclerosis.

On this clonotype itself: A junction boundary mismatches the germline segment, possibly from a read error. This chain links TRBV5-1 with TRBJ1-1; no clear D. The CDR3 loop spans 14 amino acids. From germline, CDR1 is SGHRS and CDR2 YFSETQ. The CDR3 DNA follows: TGCGCCAGCAGCTTGGGGATCGAGAACACTCAAGCTTTCTTT. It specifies CASSLGIENTQAFF.

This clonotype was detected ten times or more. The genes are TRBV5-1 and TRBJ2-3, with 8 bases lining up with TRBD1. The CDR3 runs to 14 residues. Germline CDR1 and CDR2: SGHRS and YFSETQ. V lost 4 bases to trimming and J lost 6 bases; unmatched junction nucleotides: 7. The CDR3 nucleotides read TGCGCCAGCAGCCACGGACAGGGTGGTGATACGCAGTATTTT. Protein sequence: CASSHGQGGDTQYF.

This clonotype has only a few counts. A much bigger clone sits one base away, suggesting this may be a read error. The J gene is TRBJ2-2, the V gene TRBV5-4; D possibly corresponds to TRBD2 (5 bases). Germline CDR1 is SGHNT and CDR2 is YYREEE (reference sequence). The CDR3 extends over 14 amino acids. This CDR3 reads CVSRRAGGSGELFF. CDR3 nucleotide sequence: TGTGTCAGCCGCCGGGCGGGCGGCTCCGGGGAGCTGTTTTTT.

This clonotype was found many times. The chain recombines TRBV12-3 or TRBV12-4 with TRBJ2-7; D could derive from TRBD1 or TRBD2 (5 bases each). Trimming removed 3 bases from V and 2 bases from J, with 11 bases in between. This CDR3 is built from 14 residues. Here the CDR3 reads CASSFGTGAYEQYF. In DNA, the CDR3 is TGTGCCAGCAGTTTCGGGACCGGGGCCTACGAGCAGTACTTC.

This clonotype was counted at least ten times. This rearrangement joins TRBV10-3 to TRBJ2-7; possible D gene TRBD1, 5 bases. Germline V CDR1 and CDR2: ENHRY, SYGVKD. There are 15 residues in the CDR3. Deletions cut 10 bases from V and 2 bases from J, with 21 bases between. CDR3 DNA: TGTGCCAGCTCCTCCGGTAAGGGGCCCCCCTACGAGCAGTACTTC. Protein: CASSSGKGPPYEQYF.

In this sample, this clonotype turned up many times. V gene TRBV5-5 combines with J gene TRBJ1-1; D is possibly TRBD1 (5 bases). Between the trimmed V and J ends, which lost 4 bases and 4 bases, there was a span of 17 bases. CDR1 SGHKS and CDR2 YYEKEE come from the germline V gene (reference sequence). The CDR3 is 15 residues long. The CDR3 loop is CASSDTGTRSTEAFF. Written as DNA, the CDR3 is TGTGCCAGCAGCGATACCGGGACCCGGAGCACTGAAGCTTTCTTT.

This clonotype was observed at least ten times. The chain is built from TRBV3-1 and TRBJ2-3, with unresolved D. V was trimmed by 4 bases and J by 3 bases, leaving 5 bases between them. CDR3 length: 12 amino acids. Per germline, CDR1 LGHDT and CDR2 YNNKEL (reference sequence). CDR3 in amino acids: CASSPETDTQYF. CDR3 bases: TGTGCCAGCAGCCCGGAAACAGATACGCAGTATTTT.

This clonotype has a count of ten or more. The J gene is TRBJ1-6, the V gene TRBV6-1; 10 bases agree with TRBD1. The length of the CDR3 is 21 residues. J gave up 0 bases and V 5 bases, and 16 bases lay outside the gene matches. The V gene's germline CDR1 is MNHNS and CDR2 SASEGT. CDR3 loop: CASSRRPLPGQGSSYNSPLHF. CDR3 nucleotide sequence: TGTGCCAGCAGTCGCCGCCCCCTACCGGGACAGGGGAGCTCCTATAATTCACCCCTCCACTTT.

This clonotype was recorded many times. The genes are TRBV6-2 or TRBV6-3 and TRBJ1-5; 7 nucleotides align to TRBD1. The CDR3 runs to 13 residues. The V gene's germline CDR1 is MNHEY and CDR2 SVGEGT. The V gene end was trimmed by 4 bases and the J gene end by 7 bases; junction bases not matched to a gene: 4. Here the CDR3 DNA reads TGTGCCAGCAGTTTGACAGGGACCCAGCCCCAGCATTTT. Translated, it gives CASSLTGTQPQHF.

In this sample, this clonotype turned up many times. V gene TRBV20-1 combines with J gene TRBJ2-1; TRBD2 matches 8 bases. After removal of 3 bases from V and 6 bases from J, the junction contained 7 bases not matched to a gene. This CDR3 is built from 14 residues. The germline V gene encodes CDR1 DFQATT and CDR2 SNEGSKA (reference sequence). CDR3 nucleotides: TGCAGTGCTAGTTTAATAGCGGGGACCAATGAGCAGTTCTTC. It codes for CSASLIAGTNEQFF.

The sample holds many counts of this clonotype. CDR3 loop: CASSFVWGLNTGELFF. In DNA, the CDR3 is TGTGCCAGCAGTTTCGTCTGGGGATTAAACACCGGGGAGCTGTTTTTT. V usage is TRBV28 and J usage is TRBJ2-2; D not certain. In germline, CDR1 is MDHEN, CDR2 SYDVKM. The CDR3 has 16 amino acids. Trimming shortened V by 3 bases and J by 2 bases, and 13 bases separated the two germline ends.

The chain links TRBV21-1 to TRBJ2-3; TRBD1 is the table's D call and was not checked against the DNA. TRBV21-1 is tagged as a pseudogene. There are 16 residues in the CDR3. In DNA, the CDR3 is TGTGCCAGCAGCTTCCGGGACAACGTATGCACAGATACGCAGTATTTT. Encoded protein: CASSFRDNVCTDTQYF.

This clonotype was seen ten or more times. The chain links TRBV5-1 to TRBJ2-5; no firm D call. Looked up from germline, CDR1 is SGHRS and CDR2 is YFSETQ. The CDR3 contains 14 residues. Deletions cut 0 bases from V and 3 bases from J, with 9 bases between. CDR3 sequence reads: CASSLAVNEETQYF. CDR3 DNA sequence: TGCGCCAGCAGCTTGGCAGTCAACGAAGAGACCCAGTACTTC. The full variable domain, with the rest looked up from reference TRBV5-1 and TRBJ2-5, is KAGVTQTPRYLIKTRGQQVTLSCSPISGHRSVSWYQQTPGQGLQFLFEYFSETQRNKGNFPGRFSGRQFSNSRSEMNVSTLELGDSALYLCASSLAVNEETQYFGPGTRLLVL.

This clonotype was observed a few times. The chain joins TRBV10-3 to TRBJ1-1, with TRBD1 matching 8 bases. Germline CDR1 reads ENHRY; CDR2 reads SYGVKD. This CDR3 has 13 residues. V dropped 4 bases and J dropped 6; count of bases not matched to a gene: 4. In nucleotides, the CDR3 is TGTGCCATCAGTGTCAGGGGGCGAGCTGAAGCTTTCTTT. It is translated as CAISVRGRAEAFF.

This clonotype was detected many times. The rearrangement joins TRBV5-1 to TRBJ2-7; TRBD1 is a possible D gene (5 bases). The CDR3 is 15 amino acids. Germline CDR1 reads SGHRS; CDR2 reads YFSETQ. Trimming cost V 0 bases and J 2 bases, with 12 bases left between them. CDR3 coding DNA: TGCGCCAGCAGCTTGGTATCTGGGGCCACCTACGAGCAGTACTTC. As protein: CASSLVSGATYEQYF.

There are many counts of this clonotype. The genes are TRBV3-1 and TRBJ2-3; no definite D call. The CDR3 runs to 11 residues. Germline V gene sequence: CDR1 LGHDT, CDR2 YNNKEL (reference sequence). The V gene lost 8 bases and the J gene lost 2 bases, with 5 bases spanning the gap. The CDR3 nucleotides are TGTGCCAGCGAAGCCACAGATACGCAGTATTTT. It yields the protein CASEATDTQYF.

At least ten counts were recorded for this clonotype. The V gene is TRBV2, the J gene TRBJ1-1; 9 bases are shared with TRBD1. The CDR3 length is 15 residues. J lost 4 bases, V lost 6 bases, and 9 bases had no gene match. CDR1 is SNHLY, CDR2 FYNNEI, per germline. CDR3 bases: TGTGCCAGCAGCACCGACAGGGGGTTGTCCACTGAAGCTTTCTTT. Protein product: CASSTDRGLSTEAFF.

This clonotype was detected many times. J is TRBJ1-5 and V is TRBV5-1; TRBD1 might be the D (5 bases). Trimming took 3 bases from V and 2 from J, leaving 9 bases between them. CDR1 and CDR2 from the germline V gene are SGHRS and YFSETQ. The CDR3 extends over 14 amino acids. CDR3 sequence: CASSSGGGNQPQHF. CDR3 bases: TGCGCCAGCAGCTCGGGGGGTGGCAATCAGCCCCAGCATTTT.

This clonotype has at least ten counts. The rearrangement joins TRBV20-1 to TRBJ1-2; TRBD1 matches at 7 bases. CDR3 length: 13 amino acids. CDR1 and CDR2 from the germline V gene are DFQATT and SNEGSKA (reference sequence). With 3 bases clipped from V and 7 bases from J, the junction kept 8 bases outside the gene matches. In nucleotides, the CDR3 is TGCAGTGCTAGTCTAGGGGGCTCTTTTGGCTACACCTTC. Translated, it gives CSASLGGSFGYTF.

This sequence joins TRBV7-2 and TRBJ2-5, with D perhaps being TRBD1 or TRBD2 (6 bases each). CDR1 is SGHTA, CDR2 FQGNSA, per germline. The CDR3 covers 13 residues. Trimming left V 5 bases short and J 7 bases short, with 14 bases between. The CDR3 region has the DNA TGTGCCAGCAGCCGGGGGCGGGGAGGGACCCAGTACTTC. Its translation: CASSRGRGGTQYF.

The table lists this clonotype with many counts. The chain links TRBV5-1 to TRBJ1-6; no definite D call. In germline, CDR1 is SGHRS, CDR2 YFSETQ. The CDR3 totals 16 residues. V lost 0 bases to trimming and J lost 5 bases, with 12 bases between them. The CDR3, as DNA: TGCGCCAGCAGCTTGGGGACGGGAACCCATAATTCACCCCTCCACTTT. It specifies CASSLGTGTHNSPLHF. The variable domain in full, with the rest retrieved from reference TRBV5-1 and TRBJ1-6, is KAGVTQTPRYLIKTRGQQVTLSCSPISGHRSVSWYQQTPGQGLQFLFEYFSETQRNKGNFPGRFSGRQFSNSRSEMNVSTLELGDSALYLCASSLGTGTHNSPLHFGNGTRLTVT.

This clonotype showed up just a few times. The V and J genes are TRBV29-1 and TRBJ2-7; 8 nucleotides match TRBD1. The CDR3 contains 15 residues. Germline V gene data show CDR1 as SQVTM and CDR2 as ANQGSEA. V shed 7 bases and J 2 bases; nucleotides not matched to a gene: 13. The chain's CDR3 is CSAYTGQGGPYEQYF. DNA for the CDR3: TGCAGCGCCTACACCGGACAGGGCGGGCCCTACGAGCAGTACTTC.

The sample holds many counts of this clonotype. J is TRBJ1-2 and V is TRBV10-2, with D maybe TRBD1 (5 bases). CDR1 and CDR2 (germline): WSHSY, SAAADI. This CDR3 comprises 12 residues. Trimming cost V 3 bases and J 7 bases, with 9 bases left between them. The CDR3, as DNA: TGCGCCAGCAGTGACAGGGAGCTTGGCTACACCTTC. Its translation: CASSDRELGYTF.

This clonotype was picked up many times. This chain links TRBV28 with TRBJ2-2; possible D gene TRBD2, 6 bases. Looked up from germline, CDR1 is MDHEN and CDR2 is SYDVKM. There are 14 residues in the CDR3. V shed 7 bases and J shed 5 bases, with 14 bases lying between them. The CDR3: CASIGTRYTGELFF. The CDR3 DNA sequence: TGTGCCAGCATAGGGACTCGATATACCGGGGAGCTGTTTTTT. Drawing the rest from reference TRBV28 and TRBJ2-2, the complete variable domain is DVKVTQSSRYLVKRTGEKVFLECVQDMDHENMFWYRQDPGLGLRLIYFSYDVKMKEKGDIPEGYSVSREKKERFSLILESASTNQTSMYLCASIGTRYTGELFFGEGSRLTVL.

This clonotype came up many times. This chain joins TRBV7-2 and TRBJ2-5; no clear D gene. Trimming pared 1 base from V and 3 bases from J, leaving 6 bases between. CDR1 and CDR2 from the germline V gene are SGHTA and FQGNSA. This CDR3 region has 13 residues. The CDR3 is CASSLGKEETQYF. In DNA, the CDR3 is TGTGCCAGCAGCTTAGGGAAGGAAGAGACCCAGTACTTC.

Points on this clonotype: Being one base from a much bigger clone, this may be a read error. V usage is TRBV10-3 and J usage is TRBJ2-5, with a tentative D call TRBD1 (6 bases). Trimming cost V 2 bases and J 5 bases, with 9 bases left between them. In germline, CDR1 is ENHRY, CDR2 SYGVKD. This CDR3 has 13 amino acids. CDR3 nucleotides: TGTGCCATCAGTGAGAGGACAGTGGAGACCCAGTACTTC. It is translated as CAISERTVETQYF.

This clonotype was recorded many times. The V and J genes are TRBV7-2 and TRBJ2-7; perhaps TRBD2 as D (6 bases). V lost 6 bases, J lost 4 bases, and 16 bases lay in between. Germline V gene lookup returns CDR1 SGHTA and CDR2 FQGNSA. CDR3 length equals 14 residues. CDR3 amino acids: CASRGNRGKYEQYF. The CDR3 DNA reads TGTGCCAGCAGAGGAAATCGGGGGAAGTACGAGCAGTACTTC.

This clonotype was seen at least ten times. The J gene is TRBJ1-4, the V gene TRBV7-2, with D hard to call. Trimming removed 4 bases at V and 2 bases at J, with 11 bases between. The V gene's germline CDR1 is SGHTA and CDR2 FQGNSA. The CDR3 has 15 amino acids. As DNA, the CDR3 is TGTGCCAGCAGCTCAACCTCGTCCACTAATGAAAAACTGTTTTTT. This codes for CASSSTSSTNEKLFF.